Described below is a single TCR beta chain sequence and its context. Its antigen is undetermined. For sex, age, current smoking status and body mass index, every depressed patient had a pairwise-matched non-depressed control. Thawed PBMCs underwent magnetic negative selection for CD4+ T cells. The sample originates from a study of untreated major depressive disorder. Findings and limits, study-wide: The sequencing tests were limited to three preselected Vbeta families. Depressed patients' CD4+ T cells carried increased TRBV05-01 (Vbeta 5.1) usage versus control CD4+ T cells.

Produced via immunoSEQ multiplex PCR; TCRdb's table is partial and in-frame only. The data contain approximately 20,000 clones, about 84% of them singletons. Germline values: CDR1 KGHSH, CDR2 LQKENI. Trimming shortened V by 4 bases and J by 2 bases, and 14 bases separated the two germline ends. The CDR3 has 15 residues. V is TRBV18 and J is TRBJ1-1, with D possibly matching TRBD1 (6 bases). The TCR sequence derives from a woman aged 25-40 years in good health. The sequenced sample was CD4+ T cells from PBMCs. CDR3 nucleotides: TGTGCCAGCTCACGGGGCAGGACAGCCAACACTGAAGCTTTCTTT. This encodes CASSRGRTANTEAFF.